The 30 T cell receptor beta chains presented below share a single source sample, sequenced in a study of shared clonotypes between healthy human individuals. The assay was immunoSEQ multiplex PCR, and TCRdb's table has in-frame clones only and misses some. The table shows around 2.5 million clones, with approximately 93% occurring only once. Source material: naive CD4+ T cells from PBMCs. Subset indicated: CD45RA+ positively selected. All receptors come from a man between 18 and 29 years old in good health. Some clones in this sample may be carry-over from other donors' samples.

This chain connects TRBV4-1 to TRBJ2-5; 13 bases match TRBD2. The germline CDR1 and CDR2 sequences are MGHRA and YSYEKL. CDR3 length: 18 amino acids. V trimming: 4 bases; J trimming: 5 bases; junction bases outside the gene matches: 13. The CDR3: CASSRTSGSEVRWETQYF. CDR3 nucleotide sequence: TGCGCCAGCAGCCGGACTAGCGGGAGCGAGGTGCGGTGGGAGACCCAGTACTTC.

Note on this clone: The same CDR3 also results from other DNA sequences found in this sample. The V and J genes are TRBV29-1 and TRBJ2-7; TRBD1 agrees at 9 bases. The CDR3 sequence is 13 residues long. J lost 0 bases, V lost 7 bases, and 4 bases had no gene match. CDR1 is SQVTM and CDR2 is ANQGSEA in the germline V gene. The chain's CDR3 is CSAGTGNSYEQYF. CDR3 coding DNA: TGCAGCGCCGGGACAGGGAACTCCTACGAGCAGTACTTC.

The rearrangement joins TRBV7-2 to TRBJ2-7; 9 nucleotides line up with TRBD1. Losses at the gene ends were 4 bases for V and 3 bases for J; bases not matched to a gene: 4. This CDR3 spans 14 amino acids. The V gene's germline CDR1 is SGHTA and CDR2 FQGNSA. The CDR3 DNA is TGTGCCAGCAGCTGGACAGGGGCGGTCTACGAGCAGTACTTC. It yields the protein CASSWTGAVYEQYF.

The rearrangement joins TRBV7-3 to TRBJ2-1; 15 bases map to TRBD2. CDR3 length: 18 amino acids. Germline-derived CDR1 and CDR2 are SGHTA and FQGTGA. V gave up 3 bases and J gave up 3 bases; unmatched junction bases: 6. In nucleotides, the CDR3 is TGTGCCAGCAGCTTGCTCGGACTAGCGGGAGGGAACTACAATGAGCAGTTCTTC. Protein sequence: CASSLLGLAGGNYNEQFF.

This clone appeared a single time. The chain combines TRBV4-3 with TRBJ1-2; weak D call: TRBD1 (5 bases). With 4 bases removed from V and 4 bases from J, the gap between germline ends came to 19 bases. The CDR3 runs to 16 residues. Per germline, CDR1 LGHNA and CDR2 YSLEER. The CDR3 is CASSLLFTRGGYGYTF. In nucleotides, the CDR3 is TGCGCCAGCAGCCTCCTATTTACGAGGGGCGGCTATGGCTACACCTTC.

The chain recombines TRBV4-3 with TRBJ2-3; D not resolved. In germline, CDR1 is LGHNA, CDR2 YSLEER. Trimming removed 4 bases from V and 6 bases from J, with 11 bases in between. This CDR3 comprises 13 residues. CDR3 protein: CASSPLLPDTQYF. DNA for the CDR3: TGCGCCAGCAGCCCACTCCTTCCTGATACGCAGTATTTT.

Points on this clone: In the same sample, other DNA sequences code for this CDR3. The chain carries TRBV7-8 and TRBJ1-1; 10 bases map to TRBD1. This CDR3 region has 14 residues. The V gene's germline CDR1 is SGHVS and CDR2 FQNEAQ. The V and J ends lost 3 bases and 4 bases, in that order; junction bases with no gene match: 2. CDR3 region: CASSFGQGGTEAFF. CDR3 in DNA: TGTGCCAGCAGCTTTGGACAGGGGGGCACTGAAGCTTTCTTT.

Only one count was recorded for this clone. The chain has TRBV10-3 and TRBJ2-1, with 7 positions matching TRBD2. J was trimmed by 0 bases and V by 4 bases; bases with no gene match: 3. This CDR3 region has 15 residues. CDR1 is ENHRY, CDR2 SYGVKD, per germline. As DNA, the CDR3 is TGTGCCATCAGTGGATCTAGCGGCTCCTACAATGAGCAGTTCTTC. It translates to CAISGSSGSYNEQFF.

This sequence joins TRBV7-9 and TRBJ1-5; 10 nucleotides match TRBD1. Germline CDR1 reads SEHNR; CDR2 reads FQNEAQ (reference sequence). This CDR3 has 15 residues. J was trimmed by 5 bases and V by 5 bases; bases with no gene match: 6. CDR3 sequence reads: CASSKTGTGDQPQHF. In DNA, the CDR3 is TGTGCCAGCAGCAAAACCGGGACAGGGGATCAGCCCCAGCATTTT.

The chain carries TRBV6-5 and TRBJ2-7, with 8 bases identical to TRBD1. Germline CDR1 MNHEY, CDR2 SVGAGI. This CDR3 has 15 amino acids. The trim removed 6 bases at V and 1 base at J, leaving 8 bases unmatched. CDR3 sequence reads: CASRRTGTKSYEQYF. The CDR3 bases are TGTGCCAGCAGGAGGACAGGGACGAAGTCCTACGAGCAGTACTTC.

The V gene is TRBV18, the J gene TRBJ2-3; no clear D gene. The CDR3 has 15 residues. Germline values: CDR1 KGHSH, CDR2 LQKENI. V dropped 2 bases and J dropped 2 bases, with 11 bases sitting between them. CDR3 sequence (DNA): TGTGCCAGCTCACCAGATTCCAGATACACAGATACGCAGTATTTT. Translated: CASSPDSRYTDTQYF.

This sequence joins TRBV15 and TRBJ2-2; D unclear. V lost 0 bases and J lost 5, with 7 bases in between. This CDR3 contains 14 residues. Per the germline V gene, CDR1 is LNHNV and CDR2 is YYDKDF (reference sequence). The CDR3 is CATSRDLVTGELFF. The DNA for the CDR3 is TGTGCCACCAGCAGAGATCTGGTTACCGGGGAGCTGTTTTTT.

This clone was recorded once. The chain couples TRBV5-1 to TRBJ2-3; D is uncertain. In germline, CDR1 is SGHRS, CDR2 YFSETQ. Trimming stripped 0 bases from V and 2 bases from J, with 10 bases between. This CDR3 is built from 15 residues. This chain's CDR3 is CASSLALVPTDTQYF. CDR3 nucleotide sequence: TGCGCCAGCAGCTTGGCCTTGGTCCCCACAGATACGCAGTATTTT.

The chain is built from TRBV18 and TRBJ2-1; D possibly matches TRBD1 or TRBD2 (6 bases each). Looked up from germline, CDR1 is KGHSH and CDR2 is LQKENI. V lost 0 bases, J lost 3 bases, and 12 bases lay in between. The CDR3 is 16 amino acids. The CDR3 DNA reads as TGTGCCAGCTCACCACCCGGGGGCGGATACTACAATGAGCAGTTCTTC. This sequence encodes CASSPPGGGYYNEQFF.

V is TRBV5-4 and J is TRBJ2-5; D is unresolved. The CDR3 length is 13 residues. Germline assignment: CDR1 SGHNT and CDR2 YYREEE (reference sequence). V was trimmed by 3 bases and J by 4 bases, leaving 10 bases between them. The DNA of the CDR3 is TGTGCCAGCAGCTCGGACCCTGCAGAGACCCAGTACTTC. Protein sequence: CASSSDPAETQYF.

This rearrangement joins TRBV19 to TRBJ2-7, with a tentative D call TRBD1 (6 bases). Trimming took 2 bases from V and 3 from J, leaving 11 bases between them. The V gene's germline CDR1 is LNHDA and CDR2 SQIVND (reference sequence). The CDR3 runs to 14 residues. CDR3 protein: CASSIRGHSYEQYF. The CDR3 DNA reads as TGTGCCAGTAGTATACGGGGACATAGCTACGAGCAGTACTTC.

This chain connects TRBV5-1 to TRBJ2-5, with 7 bases identical to TRBD1. Trimming cost V 0 bases and J 3 bases; bases outside gene matches: 11. The CDR3 totals 17 residues. Per the germline V gene, CDR1 is SGHRS and CDR2 is YFSETQ. CDR3 nucleotide sequence: TGCGCCAGCAGCTTGGAGGGTAGGGGGCTTTGGAAAGAGACCCAGTACTTC. Translation gives CASSLEGRGLWKETQYF. The variable domain in full, completed from reference TRBV5-1 and TRBJ2-5, reads KAGVTQTPRYLIKTRGQQVTLSCSPISGHRSVSWYQQTPGQGLQFLFEYFSETQRNKGNFPGRFSGRQFSNSRSEMNVSTLELGDSALYLCASSLEGRGLWKETQYFGPGTRLLVL.

The CDR3 here is CASKDGVYSNQPQHF. CDR3 DNA: TGTGCCAGTAAAGACGGCGTGTATAGCAATCAGCCCCAGCATTTT. V is TRBV19 and J is TRBJ1-5; D is uncertain. V was clipped by 7 bases and J by 0 bases, with 13 bases between them. Germline V gene lookup returns CDR1 LNHDA and CDR2 SQIVND (reference sequence). The CDR3 sequence is 15 residues long.

This rearrangement joins TRBV10-2 to TRBJ2-7, with a tentative D call TRBD2 (7 bases). V was trimmed by 8 bases and J by 3 bases, leaving 14 bases between them. CDR1 and CDR2 (germline): WSHSY, SAAADI. The CDR3 has 13 residues. In DNA, the CDR3 is TGCGCCAGCTGGTTGGGAGGGGGCTACGAGCAGTACTTC. This gives the protein CASWLGGGYEQYF.

The gene calls are TRBV5-1 and TRBJ1-3; no clear D. Trimming removed 0 bases from V and 7 bases from J, with 14 bases in between. The CDR3 extends over 15 amino acids. Germline CDR1 reads SGHRS; CDR2 reads YFSETQ. CDR3 loop: CASSLEGSVRNTIYF. The CDR3 bases are TGCGCCAGCAGCTTGGAGGGTTCGGTTCGGAACACCATATATTTT.

The chain couples TRBV28 to TRBJ2-5; 10 bases fit TRBD2. Germline-derived CDR1 and CDR2 are MDHEN and SYDVKM. V trimming: 6 bases; J trimming: 1 base; junction bases outside the gene matches: 11. The CDR3 sequence is 17 residues long. The DNA of the CDR3 is TGTGCCAGCAGCCTTCTGATAGCGGGAGGTCCCCAAGAGACCCAGTACTTC. Protein product: CASSLLIAGGPQETQYF.

The chain joins TRBV2 to TRBJ2-7, with D uncertain. Germline V lookup: CDR1 SNHLY, CDR2 FYNNEI. CDR3 length: 12 residues. V lost 5 bases and J 6 bases, leaving 11 bases between the germline ends. The CDR3 bases are TGTGCCAGCAGTTTTTACGTAGGCGAGCAGTACTTC. Translating gives CASSFYVGEQYF.

The V and J genes are TRBV2 and TRBJ2-1; D call uncertain. CDR3 size: 12 residues. The ends were cut back, 6 bases at V and 4 bases at J, with 7 bases in the middle. Per the germline V gene, CDR1 is SNHLY and CDR2 is FYNNEI. The CDR3 DNA sequence: TGTGCCAGCAGCTATCGGTACAATGAGCAGTTCTTC. This encodes CASSYRYNEQFF.

CDR3 protein: CASRGTGNTGELFF. In nucleotides, the CDR3 is TGTGCCAGTAGGGGGACTGGGAACACCGGGGAGCTGTTTTTT. The rearrangement links TRBV19 to TRBJ2-2; weak D call: TRBD2 (6 bases). Trimming left V 6 bases short and J 1 base short, with 9 bases between. The CDR3 consists of 14 residues. CDR1 LNHDA and CDR2 SQIVND come from the germline V gene (reference sequence). The whole variable domain, filled in from reference TRBV19 and TRBJ2-2, reads DGGITQSPKYLFRKEGQNVTLSCEQNLNHDAMYWYRQDPGQGLRLIYYSQIVNDFQKGDIAEGYSVSREKKESFPLTVTSAQKNPTAFYLCASRGTGNTGELFFGEGSRLTVL.

The gene calls are TRBV5-1 and TRBJ1-1, with D hard to call. V lost 0 bases to trimming and J lost 1 base, with 7 bases between them. Germline CDR1 is SGHRS and CDR2 is YFSETQ. CDR3 length: 14 residues. CDR3 amino acids: CASSLAFRNTEAFF. In DNA form, the CDR3 reads TGCGCCAGCAGCTTGGCCTTTCGGAACACTGAAGCTTTCTTT.

CDR3 coding DNA: TGTGCCACCCAAGGGAGGGAATCCCTCTATGGCTACACCTTC. Encoded protein: CATQGRESLYGYTF. The gene calls are TRBV28 and TRBJ1-2; D is ambiguous. V gave up 10 bases and J gave up 4 bases, with 19 bases separating them. The CDR3 covers 14 residues. Germline V gene lookup returns CDR1 MDHEN and CDR2 SYDVKM.

In this sample, this clone turned up once. The genes are TRBV9 and TRBJ2-3, with TRBD2 identical over 9 bases. In germline, CDR1 is SGDLS, CDR2 YYNGEE. This CDR3 is built from 14 residues. J lost 6 bases, V lost 3 bases, and 5 bases had no gene match. The CDR3 DNA reads TGTGCCAGCAGCGGCGGGAGGGCCGGGGATACGCAGTATTTT. It specifies CASSGGRAGDTQYF.

The chain joins TRBV5-8 to TRBJ2-6, with a possible D match to TRBD1 (5 bases). Germline-derived CDR1 and CDR2 are SGHTS and YDEGEE. Deletions cut 1 base from V and 0 bases from J, with 14 bases between. CDR3 length: 18 amino acids. The CDR3 spells CASSLFRGGPSGANVLTF. DNA of the CDR3: TGTGCCAGCAGCTTGTTTAGGGGTGGACCCTCTGGGGCCAACGTCCTGACTTTC.

This chain connects TRBV6-1 to TRBJ1-5, with D unclear. The CDR3 contains 14 residues. The V end lost 5 bases, the J end lost 7 bases, and 15 bases lay between the germline ends. Germline-derived CDR1 and CDR2 are MNHNS and SASEGT. The DNA for the CDR3 is TGTGCCAGCAGTAACGGATTTGATTCCCAGCCCCAGCATTTT. This gives the protein CASSNGFDSQPQHF.

The genes are TRBV6-5 and TRBJ2-3; TRBD2 matches 7 bases. The CDR3 length is 15 residues. The J segment lost 1 base and the V segment lost 4 bases, leaving 5 bases of the junction unmatched. Germline CDR1 is MNHEY and CDR2 is SVGAGI. Here the CDR3 DNA reads TGTGCCAGCAGTTCCTCGCTAGCGGGCACAGATACGCAGTATTTT. Its protein is CASSSSLAGTDTQYF.